The 23 T cell receptor beta chains listed next were all sequenced from one sample in a study of blood T cell repertoires in COVID-19. Generated by immunoSEQ multiplex PCR, the TCRdb table keeps only in-frame clones and is missing some. The profile shows about 240,000 clones, more than 70% of them singletons. Sequencing was performed on peripheral blood. Every receptor here comes from an elderly man with acute or convalescent COVID-19.

This chain links TRBV7-2 with TRBJ1-4, with D perhaps matching TRBD1 (5 bases). The CDR3 loop spans 15 amino acids. The V gene's germline CDR1 is SGHTA and CDR2 FQGNSA. Trimming left V 5 bases short and J 6 bases short, with 16 bases between. CDR3: CASSLGGSTYEKLFF. For the CDR3, the DNA is TGTGCCAGCAGCCTCGGGGGATCGACGTATGAAAAACTGTTTTTT.

The chain is built from TRBV7-3 and TRBJ2-7; 8 nucleotides match TRBD1. Germline CDR1 is SGHTA and CDR2 is FQGTGA. This CDR3 has 13 residues. Trimming cost V 5 bases and J 5 bases; bases outside gene matches: 5. CDR3 loop: CASSQDRGNEQYF. DNA for the CDR3: TGTGCCAGCAGCCAAGACAGGGGCAACGAGCAGTACTTC.

CDR3 nucleotide sequence: TGTGCCAGCACCCCTCTGAGGGAGTCCTACGAGCAGTACTTC. Its translation is CASTPLRESYEQYF. This chain connects TRBV6-5 to TRBJ2-7, with a possible D match to TRBD2 (5 bases). The CDR3 is 14 amino acids. V lost 7 bases and J 1 base, leaving 14 bases between the germline ends. The germline V gene encodes CDR1 MNHEY and CDR2 SVGAGI.

V gene TRBV28 combines with J gene TRBJ1-6; 10 nucleotides line up with TRBD1. The V and J ends lost 6 bases and 15 bases, in that order; junction bases with no gene match: 11. Germline V gene sequence: CDR1 MDHEN, CDR2 SYDVKM. This CDR3 region has 14 residues. CDR3 amino acids: CASRIRQGAPILHF. The CDR3 DNA is TGTGCCAGCAGGATTAGACAGGGGGCCCCTATCCTCCACTTT.

The chain links TRBV9 to TRBJ1-6, with D possibly TRBD1 on 5 matching bases. The ends were cut back, 5 bases at V and 0 bases at J, with 12 bases in the middle. The CDR3 runs to 16 residues. Germline V gives CDR1 SGDLS, CDR2 YYNGEE. The CDR3 sequence: CASSDHRGSYNSPLHF. The CDR3 DNA reads TGTGCCAGCAGTGATCATAGGGGCTCCTATAATTCACCCCTCCACTTT.

The J gene is TRBJ2-2, the V gene TRBV24-1, with a weak D call TRBD1 (5 bases). The CDR3 contains 16 residues. V lost 4 bases and J lost 2, with 13 bases in between. The germline CDR1 and CDR2 sequences are KGHDR and SFDVKD. The CDR3 loop is CATSDTGPTNTGELFF. CDR3 sequence (DNA): TGTGCCACCAGTGACACAGGACCCACCAACACCGGGGAGCTGTTTTTT.

The chain combines TRBV7-2 with TRBJ1-1; 8 positions agree with TRBD1. This CDR3 comprises 15 residues. CDR1 is SGHTA and CDR2 is FQGNSA in the germline V gene. After removal of 5 bases from V and 5 bases from J, the junction contained 10 bases not matched to a gene. CDR3 coding DNA: TGTGCCAGCAGCCCCGAGACAGGGGTAGGGACTGAAGCTTTCTTT. Its translation: CASSPETGVGTEAFF.

The chain joins TRBV28 to TRBJ1-1; 7 bases map to TRBD1. The CDR3 covers 14 residues. V shed 4 bases and J 5 bases; nucleotides not matched to a gene: 7. The germline CDR1 and CDR2 sequences are MDHEN and SYDVKM. DNA for the CDR3: TGTGCCAGCAGTTCCGGACAGGTTTTAACTGAAGCTTTCTTT. This sequence encodes CASSSGQVLTEAFF.

CDR3: CASSLQGTPNTEAFF. DNA of the CDR3: TGCGCCAGCAGCTTACAGGGGACCCCGAACACTGAAGCTTTCTTT. The chain combines TRBV5-1 with TRBJ1-1, with 7 bases that match TRBD1. Per germline, CDR1 SGHRS and CDR2 YFSETQ. The CDR3 consists of 15 residues. The trim removed 2 bases at V and 1 base at J, leaving 5 bases unmatched.

The chain recombines TRBV18 with TRBJ1-1, with D hard to call. Between the trimmed V and J ends, which lost 8 bases and 0 bases, there was a span of 10 bases. Germline V CDR1 and CDR2: KGHSH, LQKENI. The CDR3 sequence is 13 residues long. The CDR3 region has the DNA TGTGCCAGCATCCAGGTTTTGAACACTGAAGCTTTCTTT. Its translation is CASIQVLNTEAFF. The full variable domain, with the rest looked up from reference TRBV18 and TRBJ1-1, is NAGVMQNPRHLVRRRGQEARLRCSPMKGHSHVYWYRQLPEEGLKFMVYLQKENIIDESGMPKERFSAEFPKEGPSILRIQQVVRGDSAAYFCASIQVLNTEAFFGQGTRLTVV.

The chain has TRBV28 and TRBJ2-7; 8 bases fit TRBD1. The CDR3 consists of 14 residues. V lost 5 bases to trimming and J lost 3 bases; unmatched junction nucleotides: 6. Germline loops: CDR1 MDHEN, CDR2 SYDVKM. CDR3 coding DNA: TGTGCCAGCAGTAAGACAGGGGCGCACTACGAGCAGTACTTC. Its translation is CASSKTGAHYEQYF. Full variable domain (missing parts from reference TRBV28 and TRBJ2-7): DVKVTQSSRYLVKRTGEKVFLECVQDMDHENMFWYRQDPGLGLRLIYFSYDVKMKEKGDIPEGYSVSREKKERFSLILESASTNQTSMYLCASSKTGAHYEQYFGPGTRLTVT.

This rearrangement joins TRBV3-1 (or the pseudogene TRBV3-2) to TRBJ1-5, with D unclear. Germline loops: CDR1 LGHDT, CDR2 YNNKEL (reference sequence). Trimming shortened V by 0 bases and J by 4 bases, and 10 bases separated the two germline ends. The CDR3 spans 15 residues. The CDR3 bases are TGTGCCAGCAGCCAAGACGGTACGCGGAATCAGCCCCAGCATTTT. It codes for CASSQDGTRNQPQHF.

V is TRBV11-3 and J is TRBJ2-4, with TRBD1 identical over 10 bases. The CDR3 spans 17 residues. Germline V gene sequence: CDR1 SGHNT, CDR2 YENEEA. Trimming at V came to 3 bases and at J to 1 base, leaving 6 bases not matched to a gene. Here the CDR3 reads CASSFYGQGEAKNIQYF. The CDR3 bases are TGTGCCAGCAGCTTCTATGGACAGGGGGAGGCCAAAAACATTCAGTACTTC.

This clone has more than one count but fewer than ten. The V and J genes are TRBV19 and TRBJ1-2; no firm D call. This CDR3 is built from 13 residues. V was clipped by 1 base and J by 4 bases, with 7 bases between them. Germline loops: CDR1 LNHDA, CDR2 SQIVND (reference sequence). The CDR3 sequence: CASSIALVYGYTF. The CDR3 DNA reads as TGTGCCAGTAGTATAGCCCTCGTCTATGGCTACACCTTC.

V is TRBV5-4 and J is TRBJ1-2; D is ambiguous. Germline CDR1 is SGHNT and CDR2 is YYREEE (reference sequence). This CDR3 is built from 13 residues. The V end lost 6 bases, the J end lost 1 base, and 10 bases lay between the germline ends. The chain's CDR3 is CASTREDNYGYTF. The CDR3 region has the DNA TGTGCCAGCACCCGAGAGGATAACTATGGCTACACCTTC.

The V gene is TRBV20-1, the J gene TRBJ1-1; the D is unclear. Germline V gives CDR1 DFQATT, CDR2 SNEGSKA (reference sequence). The CDR3 totals 13 residues. Trimming shortened V by 3 bases and J by 0 bases, and 8 bases separated the two germline ends. CDR3 sequence: CSASRRMNTEAFF. In DNA form, the CDR3 reads TGCAGTGCTAGTCGCAGAATGAACACTGAAGCTTTCTTT.

This chain links TRBV7-2 with TRBJ1-4; D uncertain. Germline assignment: CDR1 SGHTA and CDR2 FQGNSA. CDR3 length: 15 amino acids. The V end lost 1 base, the J end lost 8 bases, and 14 bases lay between the germline ends. CDR3 DNA: TGTGCCAGCAGCTTAGTTGCTTTGACTCGAGAAAAACTGTTTTTT. It yields the protein CASSLVALTREKLFF.

This chain joins TRBV4-3 and TRBJ1-1; no definite D call. Germline loops: CDR1 LGHNA, CDR2 YSLEER. V was pared by 4 bases and J by 6 bases, with 12 bases between. This CDR3 comprises 13 residues. CDR3 DNA: TGCGCCAGCAGCCTTTTGGCGGGTTCTGAAGCTTTCTTT. Translating it yields CASSLLAGSEAFF.

This sequence joins TRBV10-3 and TRBJ2-5; 7 nucleotides match TRBD1. Germline lookup yields CDR1 ENHRY and CDR2 SYGVKD. There are 12 residues in the CDR3. V lost 6 bases to trimming and J lost 5 bases; unmatched junction nucleotides: 3. The CDR3 DNA sequence: TGTGCCATCAGCGAACAGGGGGAGACCCAGTACTTC. This sequence encodes CAISEQGETQYF.

This chain connects TRBV7-2 to TRBJ1-5; TRBD1 matches 7 bases. V trimming: 5 bases; J trimming: 3 bases; junction bases outside the gene matches: 10. CDR1 is SGHTA, CDR2 FQGNSA, per germline. The CDR3 sequence is 16 residues long. The CDR3 nucleotides read TGTGCCAGCAGCCCCTCCGGCAGGGGGTTCAATCAGCCCCAGCATTTT. Its translation is CASSPSGRGFNQPQHF.

The chain links TRBV19 to TRBJ1-2, with D perhaps TRBD1 (6 bases). Germline V gives CDR1 LNHDA, CDR2 SQIVND (reference sequence). V lost 5 bases to trimming and J lost 1 base, with 17 bases between them. CDR3 length: 16 residues. As DNA, the CDR3 is TGTGCCAGTAGTCCGTTAGACAGGAGCAATAACTATGGCTACACCTTC. This codes for CASSPLDRSNNYGYTF.

The V and J genes are TRBV3-1 (or the pseudogene TRBV3-2) and TRBJ1-3, with D perhaps TRBD1 (5 bases). V was trimmed by 1 base and J by 1 base, leaving 8 bases between them. This CDR3 comprises 15 residues. Germline CDR1 is LGHDT and CDR2 is YNNKEL (reference sequence). Here the CDR3 reads CASSQGWTSGNTIYF. Here the CDR3 DNA reads TGTGCCAGCAGCCAAGGTTGGACATCTGGAAACACCATATATTTT.

The rearrangement joins TRBV3-1 (or the pseudogene TRBV3-2) to TRBJ2-1; D gene ambiguous. Germline loops: CDR1 LGHDT, CDR2 YNNKEL (reference sequence). Trimming shortened V by 4 bases and J by 0 bases, and 7 bases separated the two germline ends. This CDR3 has 14 residues. This CDR3 reads CASSPLSSYNEQFF. In DNA, the CDR3 is TGTGCCAGCAGCCCGCTTAGCTCCTACAATGAGCAGTTCTTC.